Listed below are T cell receptor beta chains from one sample, sequenced in a study of blood T cell repertoires in COVID-19. The table came from immunoSEQ multiplex PCR; TCRdb's copy has only in-frame clones and leaves some out. The table includes around 97,000 clones, about 80% detected once. The source material was peripheral blood. The receptor source for this set is a human donor in a cohort sampled during active COVID-19. The conserved cysteine and the conserved F or W are not part of the CDR3 here. Fields, in order: V gene, D gene, J gene, CDR3 protein. D genes are given only for firm matches.

>TRBV11-2|TRBD1|TRBJ2-7
ASSLGEGQGRIYEQY
>TRBV11-2|NA|TRBJ2-2
ASSFGGGELF
>TRBV9|NA|TRBJ1-1
ASSVTLQGEAF
>TRBV6-5|NA|TRBJ1-3
ASSPPPGLRDTIY
>TRBV12-3/TRBV12-4|NA|TRBJ2-7
ASSLGVGRLVD
>TRBV6-5|NA|TRBJ1-1
ASSPIGGTEAF
>TRBV5-6|NA|TRBJ1-5
ASSLRGASNQPQH
>TRBV2|TRBD1|TRBJ1-6
ASSDGRTGPNSPLH
>TRBV7-8|TRBD1|TRBJ1-2
ASSRFDRGGYT
>TRBV5-1|NA|TRBJ1-2
ASSPAGDVVYGYT
>TRBV2|NA|TRBJ1-1
ASSDVRGTGNTEAF
>TRBV7-9|TRBD1|TRBJ1-2
ASSHGQGAGGYT
>TRBV7-8|TRBD2|TRBJ2-7
ASSPLAGAFSSYEQY
>TRBV7-6|NA|TRBJ2-5
ASSLAGRQETQY
>TRBV5-4|TRBD2|TRBJ2-7
ASSTGTSGTYEQY
>TRBV5-1|NA|TRBJ1-4
ASRPTGLSVEKLF
>TRBV27|NA|TRBJ1-5
ASSLGRGRQPQH
>TRBV2|NA|TRBJ1-2
ASSEVAEYGYT
>TRBV3-1/TRBV3-2|NA|TRBJ1-1
ASSRGVTEAF
>TRBV19|NA|TRBJ1-1
ASSIPTEVSFNTEAF